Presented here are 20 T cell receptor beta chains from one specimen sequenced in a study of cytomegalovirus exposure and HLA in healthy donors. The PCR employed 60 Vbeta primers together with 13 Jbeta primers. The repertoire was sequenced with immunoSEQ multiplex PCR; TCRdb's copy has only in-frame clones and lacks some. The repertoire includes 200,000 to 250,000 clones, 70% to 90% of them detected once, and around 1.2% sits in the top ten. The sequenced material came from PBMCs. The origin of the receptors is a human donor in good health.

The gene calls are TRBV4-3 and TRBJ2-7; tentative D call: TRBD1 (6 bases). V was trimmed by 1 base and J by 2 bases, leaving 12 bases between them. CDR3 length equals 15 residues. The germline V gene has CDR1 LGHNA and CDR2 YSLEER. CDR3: CASSQANRATYEQYF. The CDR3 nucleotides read TGCGCCAGCAGCCAAGCGAACAGGGCGACCTACGAGCAGTACTTC.

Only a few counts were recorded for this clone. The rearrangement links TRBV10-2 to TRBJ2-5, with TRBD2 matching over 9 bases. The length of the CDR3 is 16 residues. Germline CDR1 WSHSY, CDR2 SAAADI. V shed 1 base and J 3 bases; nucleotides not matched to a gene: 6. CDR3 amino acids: CASSEWLAGSEETQYF. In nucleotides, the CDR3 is TGCGCCAGCAGTGAGTGGCTAGCGGGATCCGAAGAGACCCAGTACTTC.

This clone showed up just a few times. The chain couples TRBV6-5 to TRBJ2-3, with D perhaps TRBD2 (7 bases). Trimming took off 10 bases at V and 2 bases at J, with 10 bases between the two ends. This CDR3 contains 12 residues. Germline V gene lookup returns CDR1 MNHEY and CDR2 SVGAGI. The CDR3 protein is CATGGVTDTQYF. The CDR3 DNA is TGTGCCACGGGGGGCGTCACAGATACGCAGTATTTT.

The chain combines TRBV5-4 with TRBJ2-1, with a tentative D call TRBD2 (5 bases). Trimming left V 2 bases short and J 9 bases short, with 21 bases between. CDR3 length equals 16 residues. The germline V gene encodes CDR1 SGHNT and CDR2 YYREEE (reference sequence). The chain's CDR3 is CASSLRTHGGEGEQFF. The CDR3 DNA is TGTGCCAGCAGCTTAAGGACTCATGGAGGAGAGGGTGAGCAGTTCTTC.

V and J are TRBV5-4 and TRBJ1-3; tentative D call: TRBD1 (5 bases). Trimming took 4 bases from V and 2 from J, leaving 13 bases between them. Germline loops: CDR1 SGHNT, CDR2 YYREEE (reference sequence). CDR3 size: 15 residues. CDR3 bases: TGTGCCAGCAGCCTCGGGACTATAGCTGGAAACACCATATATTTT. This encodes CASSLGTIAGNTIYF. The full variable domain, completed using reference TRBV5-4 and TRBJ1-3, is ETGVTQSPTHLIKTRGQQVTLRCSSQSGHNTVSWYQQALGQGPQFIFQYYREEENGRGNFPPRFSGLQFPNYSSELNVNALELDDSALYLCASSLGTIAGNTIYFGEGSWLTVV.

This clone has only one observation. DNA of the CDR3: TGCGCCAGCAGCCCAGGGGTCAGGGGCCAACCAAAGAACACTGAAGCTTTCTTT. Its translation is CASSPGVRGQPKNTEAFF. V and J are TRBV4-1 and TRBJ1-1, with a possible D match to TRBD1 (6 bases). This CDR3 is built from 18 residues. With 4 bases removed from V and 1 base from J, the gap between germline ends came to 22 bases. Germline values: CDR1 MGHRA, CDR2 YSYEKL.

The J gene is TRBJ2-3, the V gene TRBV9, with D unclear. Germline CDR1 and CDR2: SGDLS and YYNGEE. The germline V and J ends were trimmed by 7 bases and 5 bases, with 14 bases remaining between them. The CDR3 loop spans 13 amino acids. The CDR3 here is CASALLRLDTQYF. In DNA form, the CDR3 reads TGTGCCAGCGCTCTTTTACGGTTAGATACGCAGTATTTT.

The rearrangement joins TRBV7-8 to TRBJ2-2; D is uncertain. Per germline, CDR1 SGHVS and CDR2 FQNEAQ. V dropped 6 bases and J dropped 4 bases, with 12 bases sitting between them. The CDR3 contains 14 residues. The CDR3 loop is CASSPTGPTGELFF. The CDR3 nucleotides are TGTGCCAGCAGTCCGACTGGTCCCACCGGGGAGCTGTTTTTT. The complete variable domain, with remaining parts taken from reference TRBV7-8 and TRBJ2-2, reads GAGVSQSPRYKVAKRGQDVALRCDPISGHVSLFWYQQALGQGPEFLTYFQNEAQLDKSGLPSDRFFAERPEGSVSTLKIQRTQQEDSAVYLCASSPTGPTGELFFGEGSRLTVL.

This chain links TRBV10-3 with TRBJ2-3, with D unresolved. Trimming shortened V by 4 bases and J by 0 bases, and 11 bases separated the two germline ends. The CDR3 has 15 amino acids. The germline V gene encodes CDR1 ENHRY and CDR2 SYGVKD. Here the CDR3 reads CAISVESSSTDTQYF. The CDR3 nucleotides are TGTGCCATCAGTGTCGAGAGCTCTAGCACAGATACGCAGTATTTT.

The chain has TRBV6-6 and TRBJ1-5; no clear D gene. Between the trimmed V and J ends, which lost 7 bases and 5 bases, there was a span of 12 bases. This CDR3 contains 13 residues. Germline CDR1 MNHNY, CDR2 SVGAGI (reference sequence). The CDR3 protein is CASNWQNDQPQHF. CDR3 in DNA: TGTGCCAGCAATTGGCAGAACGATCAGCCCCAGCATTTT.

CDR3: CASPAGPAYEQYF. The CDR3 DNA follows: TGTGCCAGCCCCGCGGGACCCGCCTACGAGCAGTACTTC. The chain couples TRBV6-1 to TRBJ2-7; perhaps TRBD2 as D (6 bases). Germline V gives CDR1 MNHNS, CDR2 SASEGT. The CDR3 length is 13 residues. V was pared by 8 bases and J by 2 bases, with 13 bases between.

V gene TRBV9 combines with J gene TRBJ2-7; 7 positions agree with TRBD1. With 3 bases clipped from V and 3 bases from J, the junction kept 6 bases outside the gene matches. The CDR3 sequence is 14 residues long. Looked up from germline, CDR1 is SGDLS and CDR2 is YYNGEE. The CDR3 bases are TGTGCCAGCAGCGAGAGGGGACAGAGCTACGAGCAGTACTTC. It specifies CASSERGQSYEQYF.

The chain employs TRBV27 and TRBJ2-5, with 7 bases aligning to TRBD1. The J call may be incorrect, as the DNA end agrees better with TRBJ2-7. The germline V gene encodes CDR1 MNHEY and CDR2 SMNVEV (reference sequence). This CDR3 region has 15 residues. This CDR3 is CASSFAEDRSYEQYF. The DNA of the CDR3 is TGTGCCAGCAGTTTTGCCGAGGACAGGTCCTACGAGCAGTACTTC.

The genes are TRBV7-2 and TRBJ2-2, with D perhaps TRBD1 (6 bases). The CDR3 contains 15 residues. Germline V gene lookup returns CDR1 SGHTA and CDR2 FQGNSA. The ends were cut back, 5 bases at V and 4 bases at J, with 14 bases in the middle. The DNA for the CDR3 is TGTGCCAGCAGCCCTTGGGGCAGGGGCACCGGGGAGCTGTTTTTT. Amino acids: CASSPWGRGTGELFF.

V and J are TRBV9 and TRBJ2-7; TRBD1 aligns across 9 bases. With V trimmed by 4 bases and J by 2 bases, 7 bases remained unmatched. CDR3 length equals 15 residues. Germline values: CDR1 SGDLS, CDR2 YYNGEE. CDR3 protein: CASSYGHRGPYEQYF. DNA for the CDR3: TGTGCCAGCAGCTATGGCCACAGGGGGCCCTACGAGCAGTACTTC.

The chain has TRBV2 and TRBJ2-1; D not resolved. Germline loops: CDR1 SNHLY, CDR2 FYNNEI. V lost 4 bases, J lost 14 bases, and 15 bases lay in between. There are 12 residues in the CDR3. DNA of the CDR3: TGTGCCAGCAGTGGGAGTACGGTAGTAGAGTTCTTC. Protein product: CASSGSTVVEFF.

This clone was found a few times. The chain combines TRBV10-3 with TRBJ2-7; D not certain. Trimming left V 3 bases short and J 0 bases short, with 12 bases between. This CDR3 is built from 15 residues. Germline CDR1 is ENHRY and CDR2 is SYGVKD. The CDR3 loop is CAISDNNLASYEQYF. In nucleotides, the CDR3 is TGTGCCATCAGTGATAACAACCTGGCCTCCTACGAGCAGTACTTC.

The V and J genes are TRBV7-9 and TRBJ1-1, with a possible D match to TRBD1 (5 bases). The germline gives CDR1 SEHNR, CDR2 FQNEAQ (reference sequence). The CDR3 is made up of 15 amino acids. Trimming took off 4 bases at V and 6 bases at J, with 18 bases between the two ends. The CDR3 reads CASSSKTSGRPEAFF. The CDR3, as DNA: TGTGCCAGCAGCTCCAAAACCTCAGGGCGGCCTGAAGCTTTCTTT.

The CDR3 loop reads CASSRVETQYF. CDR3 sequence (DNA): TGTGCCAGCAGCCGGGTCGAGACCCAGTACTTC. The J gene is TRBJ2-5, the V gene TRBV13; D is unresolved. V dropped 5 bases and J dropped 5 bases, with 6 bases sitting between them. The CDR3 totals 11 residues. The V gene's germline CDR1 is PRHDT and CDR2 FYEKMQ (reference sequence).

The CDR3 bases are TGTGCCAGCAGCTTAATGGGACAGATCCAAGAGACCCAGTACTTC. This sequence encodes CASSLMGQIQETQYF. The chain links TRBV7-6 to TRBJ2-5, with 7 bases aligning to TRBD1. The CDR3 contains 15 residues. Germline CDR1 SGHVS, CDR2 FNYEAQ. Trimming took 2 bases from V and 1 from J; bases not matched to a gene: 4.